Each of the 9 T cell receptor beta chains below was sequenced from the same sample in a study of blood T cells in healthy people across ages. The authors ran a second PCR of roughly 6 to 12 cycles using a sample-barcoded 5' primer and a J-beta primer mix. TCRdb fed the 5' RACE reads into MiXCR, producing one record per CDR3 protein. Of around 870,000 distinct CDR3 sequences in the sample, 29% are singletons; the top ten hold roughly 17%. Sequencing input: blood. These receptors originate from a woman older than 75 in good health.

V gene TRBV30 combines with J gene TRBJ1-5; 9 bases fit TRBD1. The CDR3 totals 14 residues. Germline CDR1 reads GTSNPN; CDR2 reads SVGIG (reference sequence). V was pared by 3 bases and J by 1 base, with 1 base of the junction left unmatched. The CDR3 sequence: CAWRGTGSNQPQHF. CDR3 in DNA: TGTGCCTGGAGGGGGACAGGGAGCAATCAGCCCCAGCATTTT.

This clonotype came up a few times. The chain is built from TRBV6-2 or TRBV6-3 and TRBJ1-5, with TRBD1 matching 7 bases. Per the germline V gene, CDR1 is MNHEY and CDR2 is SVGEGT. The CDR3 length is 15 residues. Trimming took 2 bases from V and 4 from J; bases not matched to a gene: 5. CDR3 in amino acids: CASSYARGANQPQHF. The CDR3 nucleotides read TGTGCCAGCAGTTACGCCAGGGGGGCGAATCAGCCCCAGCATTTT.

Turning to this clonotype: A much larger clone lies a single base off, so this may be a read error. V gene TRBV3-1 combines with J gene TRBJ2-5, with 7 bases lining up with TRBD2. The CDR3 has 14 amino acids. Germline V gene sequence: CDR1 LGHDT, CDR2 YNNKEL (reference sequence). CDR3 in amino acids: CASIQEPREETQYF. The CDR3, as DNA: TGTGCCAGCATCCAAGAACCGCGGGAGGAGACCCAGTACTTC.

CDR3 nucleotide sequence: TGTGCCAGCAGCTGGGACAGGGCAGGAGAGACCCAGTACGTC. It yields the protein CASSWDRAGETQYV. The V call is TRBV7-2, the J call TRBJ2-7, with 9 bases aligning to TRBD1. The CDR3 consists of 14 residues. Per germline, CDR1 SGHTA and CDR2 FQGNSA. J was trimmed by 10 bases and V by 4 bases; bases with no gene match: 11.

V is TRBV24-1 and J is TRBJ2-6; 7 nucleotides agree with TRBD2. In germline, CDR1 is KGHDR, CDR2 SFDVKD. The CDR3 runs to 18 residues. J gave up 2 bases and V 1 base, and 7 bases lay outside the gene matches. CDR3 amino acids: CATSDFRGRGPGANVLTF. The CDR3 nucleotides read TGTGCCACCAGTGATTTTCGGGGGAGGGGTCCTGGGGCCAACGTCCTGACTTTC.

This sequence joins TRBV11-3 and TRBJ2-3; D unresolved. The CDR3 has 13 residues. Germline CDR1 and CDR2: SGHNT and YENEEA. Trimming took off 4 bases at V and 4 bases at J, with 9 bases between the two ends. In nucleotides, the CDR3 is TGTGCCAGCAGCTCTGGACCCGCAGATACGCAGTATTTT. This codes for CASSSGPADTQYF.

In the case of this clonotype: A single base separates this from a much larger clone, so it may be a read error. V gene TRBV11-2 combines with J gene TRBJ2-5; TRBD1 aligns across 7 bases. Germline-derived CDR1 and CDR2 are SGHAT and FQNNGV. This CDR3 is built from 13 residues. The J segment lost 11 bases and the V segment lost 2 bases, leaving 8 bases of the junction unmatched. The DNA for the CDR3 is TGTGCCAGCAGCTTAAACAGGGGCAATGAGCAGTACTTC. Encoded protein: CASSLNRGNEQYF.

This rearrangement joins TRBV20-1 to TRBJ2-1, with 12 bases aligning to TRBD2. After removal of 5 bases from V and 3 bases from J, the junction contained 5 bases not matched to a gene. Germline V gives CDR1 DFQATT, CDR2 SNEGSKA (reference sequence). The CDR3 consists of 15 residues. The DNA for the CDR3 is TGCAGTGCTTTGACTAGCGGGGGATTCTACAATGAGCAGTTCTTC. Translation gives CSALTSGGFYNEQFF.

The chain uses TRBV19 and TRBJ2-3, with a tentative D call TRBD1 (6 bases). Trimming left V 5 bases short and J 3 bases short, with 15 bases between. Germline loops: CDR1 LNHDA, CDR2 SQIVND (reference sequence). The CDR3 totals 15 residues. The CDR3 sequence is CASSWWGLTTDTQYF. CDR3 bases: TGTGCCAGTAGTTGGTGGGGGCTTACGACAGATACGCAGTATTTT.